A single sample gave rise to the 30 T cell receptor beta chains below, sequenced in a study of technical replicates of blood from several donors. TCRdb's table, derived via immunoSEQ multiplex PCR, lists solely in-frame clones and lacks some. The sample gives around 100,000 clones, around 96% of which show up once; over 0.25% is in the top ten. Sequenced material: T cells isolated from PBMCs. These receptors were collected from a human donor in good health.

The rearrangement uses TRBV19 and TRBJ2-1, with 9 bases identical to TRBD2. Germline lookup yields CDR1 LNHDA and CDR2 SQIVND (reference sequence). The J segment lost 7 bases and the V segment lost 3 bases, leaving 1 base of the junction unmatched. This CDR3 has 13 amino acids. The CDR3 is CASSMRGGNEQFF. CDR3 DNA sequence: TGTGCCAGTAGTATGCGGGGGGGAAATGAGCAGTTCTTC.

The chain has TRBV27 and TRBJ2-5; D may be TRBD2 (6 bases). Germline CDR1 and CDR2: MNHEY and SMNVEV (reference sequence). V lost 4 bases to trimming and J lost 3 bases, with 12 bases between them. This CDR3 contains 14 residues. DNA of the CDR3: TGTGCCAGCAGTTCTCTAGCGAGGAAAGAGACCCAGTACTTC. This gives the protein CASSSLARKETQYF.

This chain connects TRBV6-5 to TRBJ2-5, with D perhaps matching TRBD1 (8 bases). CDR1 is MNHEY and CDR2 is SVGAGI in the germline V gene. V was cut by 6 bases and J by 4 bases, with 15 bases left in between. CDR3 size: 14 residues. The chain's CDR3 is CASSKYRGGETQYF. Here the CDR3 DNA reads TGTGCCAGCAGCAAATACAGGGGGGGAGAGACCCAGTACTTC.

The V gene is TRBV29-1, the J gene TRBJ2-3, with 9 nucleotides matching TRBD2. Germline V lookup: CDR1 SQVTM, CDR2 ANQGSEA. This CDR3 spans 13 amino acids. After removal of 6 bases from V and 2 bases from J, the junction contained 3 bases not matched to a gene. CDR3 sequence: CSVLAGDTDTQYF. The CDR3 DNA reads TGCAGCGTATTAGCGGGAGACACAGATACGCAGTATTTT.

The V gene is TRBV27, the J gene TRBJ2-7; tentatively, D is TRBD1 (6 bases). The CDR3 is made up of 14 amino acids. Germline values: CDR1 MNHEY, CDR2 SMNVEV (reference sequence). Trimming took 4 bases from V and 1 from J, leaving 11 bases between them. CDR3 in DNA: TGTGCCAGCAGTTGGTCGACAGGTTCCTACGAGCAGTACTTC. Amino acids: CASSWSTGSYEQYF.

The chain links TRBV29-1 to TRBJ2-1, with 9 bases identical to TRBD1. The V and J ends lost 7 bases and 4 bases, in that order; junction bases with no gene match: 20. The CDR3 has 18 residues. Germline CDR1 SQVTM, CDR2 ANQGSEA. CDR3 nucleotides: TGCAGCGGGGCGGGACAGGGACAGGTTTGGACGCCGTACAATGAGCAGTTCTTC. The encoded protein is CSGAGQGQVWTPYNEQFF.

J is TRBJ2-7 and V is TRBV27, with TRBD2 matching 7 bases. V lost 2 bases, J lost 2 bases, and 9 bases stayed unmatched. The CDR3 is 16 amino acids. CDR1 and CDR2 from the germline V gene are MNHEY and SMNVEV (reference sequence). In DNA, the CDR3 is TGTGCCAGCAGTTTAGGGGAAGGAGCGGGGACCTACGAGCAGTACTTC. Translation gives CASSLGEGAGTYEQYF.

The chain uses TRBV2 and TRBJ2-2; 8 positions match TRBD2. This CDR3 is built from 14 residues. Germline loops: CDR1 SNHLY, CDR2 FYNNEI. V dropped 7 bases and J dropped 4; count of bases not matched to a gene: 5. The CDR3 spells CASTAGEVTGELFF. The DNA of the CDR3 is TGTGCCAGCACAGCGGGGGAGGTCACCGGGGAGCTGTTTTTT.

The table lists this clone with a count of one. V gene TRBV28 combines with J gene TRBJ2-3; no definite D call. From germline, CDR1 is MDHEN and CDR2 SYDVKM. The CDR3 consists of 17 residues. V lost 2 bases to trimming and J lost 7 bases, with 22 bases between them. DNA for the CDR3: TGTGCCAGCAGTTTACCTGTAGTCCCCCCACCCGATCATACGCAGTATTTT. Translating gives CASSLPVVPPPDHTQYF.

The CDR3 region has the DNA TGCGCCAGCAGCTTGTGGACTTCCTACGAGCAGTACTTC. Residues: CASSLWTSYEQYF. The gene calls are TRBV5-1 and TRBJ2-7; a possible D gene is TRBD2 (5 bases). This CDR3 is 13 amino acids long. Germline CDR1 and CDR2: SGHRS and YFSETQ. The V end lost 1 base, the J end lost 1 base, and 6 bases lay between the germline ends.

The chain is built from TRBV10-2 and TRBJ1-5; maybe TRBD1 (6 bases). Germline loops: CDR1 WSHSY, CDR2 SAAADI. CDR3 size: 16 residues. V lost 5 bases and J lost 3, with 17 bases in between. The CDR3 DNA reads TGCGCCAGCAGTCTAACAGGGAAAGGGAACAATCAGCCCCAGCATTTT. Translation gives CASSLTGKGNNQPQHF.

This rearrangement joins TRBV11-3 to TRBJ2-2, with a weak D call TRBD1 (6 bases). V lost 6 bases, J lost 0 bases, and 8 bases lay in between. CDR3 length equals 14 residues. Germline lookup yields CDR1 SGHNT and CDR2 YENEEA. CDR3 DNA sequence: TGTGCCAGCAGAAGGGGGACGAACACCGGGGAGCTGTTTTTT. Amino acids: CASRRGTNTGELFF.

The V and J genes are TRBV9 and TRBJ2-5; possibly TRBD1 for D (6 bases). V lost 3 bases and J 0 bases, leaving 21 bases between the germline ends. Per the germline V gene, CDR1 is SGDLS and CDR2 is YYNGEE. The CDR3 loop spans 18 amino acids. The DNA of the CDR3 is TGTGCCAGCAGCGGGGCTAGACCCCCGGGACACCACCAAGAGACCCAGTACTTC. Its translation is CASSGARPPGHHQETQYF.

The V gene is TRBV14, the J gene TRBJ1-3; D might be TRBD1 (6 bases). Trimming pared 6 bases from V and 2 bases from J, leaving 20 bases between. This CDR3 spans 17 amino acids. Germline loops: CDR1 SGHDN, CDR2 FVKESK. CDR3 in DNA: TGTGCCAGCAGTTCCGGGACACCTTTTCGGACTGGAAACACCATATATTTT. The encoded protein is CASSSGTPFRTGNTIYF.

V and J are TRBV7-3 and TRBJ2-1; 7 bases agree with TRBD1. Germline assignment: CDR1 SGHTA and CDR2 FQGTGA. The CDR3 contains 13 residues. J was trimmed by 5 bases and V by 5 bases; bases with no gene match: 3. The CDR3 protein is CASSPGTDNEQFF. CDR3 nucleotide sequence: TGTGCCAGCAGCCCAGGGACAGACAATGAGCAGTTCTTC.

The chain has TRBV5-1 and TRBJ2-3, with 11 bases matching TRBD2. Germline CDR1 reads SGHRS; CDR2 reads YFSETQ. The CDR3 length is 17 residues. The V gene end was trimmed by 2 bases and the J gene end by 2 bases; junction bases not matched to a gene: 7. CDR3 bases: TGCGCCAGCAGCTTAACCGGGACTAGCGGCTCCACAGATACGCAGTATTTT. It encodes CASSLTGTSGSTDTQYF.

V is TRBV4-2 and J is TRBJ2-5; D not resolved. The J call is doubtful: the DNA matches TRBJ2-7 better. Germline V gene lookup returns CDR1 LGHNA and CDR2 YNFKEQ. The CDR3 has 14 amino acids. CDR3 sequence reads: CASSQGGAFYEQYF. The CDR3 DNA is TGTGCCAGCAGCCAAGGAGGTGCATTCTACGAGCAGTACTTC.

This clone was detected once. The chain joins TRBV7-3 to TRBJ1-1; tentative D call: TRBD1 (5 bases). V was pared by 6 bases and J by 1 base, with 15 bases between. Germline assignment: CDR1 SGHTA and CDR2 FQGTGA. This CDR3 has 15 amino acids. As DNA, the CDR3 is TGTGCCAGCAGTACAGTGGGGGGGGAGAACACTGAAGCTTTCTTT. Its protein is CASSTVGGENTEAFF.

Written as DNA, the CDR3 is TGTGCCAGCAGCGTAGAGAGATCGGCTAGCGGGAGCTACGAGCAGTACTTC. This gives the protein CASSVERSASGSYEQYF. The V and J genes are TRBV9 and TRBJ2-7, with 10 bases that match TRBD2. Germline assignment: CDR1 SGDLS and CDR2 YYNGEE. This CDR3 is built from 17 residues. V dropped 0 bases and J dropped 3; count of bases not matched to a gene: 9.

As DNA, the CDR3 is TGTGCCAGCAGCTGGGGAGGGGAGCGGACCACAGATACGCAGTATTTT. It yields the protein CASSWGGERTTDTQYF. The rearrangement links TRBV11-3 to TRBJ2-3; 7 bases are a match to TRBD2. V gave up 4 bases and J gave up 2 bases; unmatched junction bases: 9. This CDR3 region has 16 residues. The germline gives CDR1 SGHNT, CDR2 YENEEA.

A single count supports this clone. The rearrangement links TRBV5-1 to TRBJ1-1; 9 bases match TRBD1. Trimming at V came to 3 bases and at J to 8 bases, leaving 5 bases not matched to a gene. CDR3 length equals 13 residues. From germline, CDR1 is SGHRS and CDR2 YFSETQ. The CDR3 nucleotides are TGCGCCAGCAGCTATACAGGGGGCCAAGAAGCTTTCTTT. Translating gives CASSYTGGQEAFF.

The rearrangement links TRBV10-3 to TRBJ2-7, with D maybe TRBD2 (6 bases). CDR1 ENHRY and CDR2 SYGVKD come from the germline V gene. This CDR3 contains 16 residues. Trimming left V 2 bases short and J 7 bases short, with 21 bases between. This CDR3 is CAISERLLGGYGEQYF. CDR3 nucleotide sequence: TGTGCCATCAGTGAGAGGCTTCTTGGAGGGTATGGGGAGCAGTACTTC.

The V and J genes are TRBV14 and TRBJ2-3; the match to TRBD2 covers 8 bases. CDR1 SGHDN and CDR2 FVKESK come from the germline V gene. CDR3 length equals 16 residues. Germline trimming cut 4 bases from V and 0 bases from J; bases unmatched to any gene: 6. The CDR3 DNA sequence: TGTGCCAGCAGCCGGGCGGGAGGCCTAAGCACAGATACGCAGTATTTT. The encoded protein is CASSRAGGLSTDTQYF.

This clone was seen just once. V and J are TRBV27 and TRBJ1-1, with D possibly being TRBD1 (6 bases). Trimming cost V 7 bases and J 4 bases, with 19 bases left between them. The germline gives CDR1 MNHEY, CDR2 SMNVEV (reference sequence). The CDR3 runs 15 residues. CDR3 residues: CASKPARGASTEAFF. In DNA form, the CDR3 reads TGTGCCAGCAAACCTGCCCGGGGGGCGAGCACTGAAGCTTTCTTT.

In its sample, this clone was seen once. The genes are TRBV6-5 and TRBJ2-2; no reliable D call. The germline gives CDR1 MNHEY, CDR2 SVGAGI. V lost 3 bases, J lost 5 bases, and 7 bases lay in between. The CDR3 extends over 13 amino acids. CDR3 nucleotide sequence: TGTGCCAGCAGTTATACGGTGACCGGGGAGCTGTTTTTT. This encodes CASSYTVTGELFF.

Only one count was recorded for this clone. CDR3 sequence: CASSPEGLAGYNEQFF. The CDR3 DNA is TGTGCCAGCTCACCAGAGGGACTAGCGGGATACAATGAGCAGTTCTTC. This chain uses TRBV18 with TRBJ2-1; 13 bases line up with TRBD2. This CDR3 has 16 amino acids. The V segment lost 2 bases and the J segment 4 bases; nucleotides outside the gene matches: 2. The germline V gene encodes CDR1 KGHSH and CDR2 LQKENI.

The V and J genes are TRBV2 and TRBJ2-4, with 8 bases that match TRBD2. This CDR3 has 15 amino acids. The germline V gene encodes CDR1 SNHLY and CDR2 FYNNEI. After removal of 6 bases from V and 0 bases from J, the junction contained 4 bases not matched to a gene. The CDR3 loop reads CASRKRELAKNIQYF. CDR3 in DNA: TGTGCCAGCAGAAAGCGGGAGCTAGCCAAAAACATTCAGTACTTC.

J is TRBJ2-7 and V is TRBV11-2; no firm D call. The length of the CDR3 is 14 residues. Trimming pared 6 bases from V and 3 bases from J, leaving 15 bases between. Germline CDR1 SGHAT, CDR2 FQNNGV. The CDR3 DNA is TGTGCCAGCAGTTTCGACATAATCGTCTACGAGCAGTACTTC. It translates to CASSFDIIVYEQYF.

V usage is TRBV5-3 and J usage is TRBJ2-7; possible D gene TRBD1, 6 bases. TRBV5-3 is designated an ORF whose function remains uncertain. V was cut by 2 bases and J by 3 bases, with 9 bases left in between. The CDR3 contains 13 residues. As DNA, the CDR3 is TGTGCCAGAAGCTTTAGGACAGTCTACGAGCAGTACTTC. The encoded protein is CARSFRTVYEQYF.

The chain carries TRBV5-1 and TRBJ1-2; no definite D call. Germline V lookup: CDR1 SGHRS, CDR2 YFSETQ. This CDR3 comprises 15 residues. V lost 0 bases and J lost 1, with 10 bases in between. CDR3 nucleotide sequence: TGCGCCAGCAGCTTGGGTTCGGGGTTTAACTATGGCTACACCTTC. This translates into CASSLGSGFNYGYTF.